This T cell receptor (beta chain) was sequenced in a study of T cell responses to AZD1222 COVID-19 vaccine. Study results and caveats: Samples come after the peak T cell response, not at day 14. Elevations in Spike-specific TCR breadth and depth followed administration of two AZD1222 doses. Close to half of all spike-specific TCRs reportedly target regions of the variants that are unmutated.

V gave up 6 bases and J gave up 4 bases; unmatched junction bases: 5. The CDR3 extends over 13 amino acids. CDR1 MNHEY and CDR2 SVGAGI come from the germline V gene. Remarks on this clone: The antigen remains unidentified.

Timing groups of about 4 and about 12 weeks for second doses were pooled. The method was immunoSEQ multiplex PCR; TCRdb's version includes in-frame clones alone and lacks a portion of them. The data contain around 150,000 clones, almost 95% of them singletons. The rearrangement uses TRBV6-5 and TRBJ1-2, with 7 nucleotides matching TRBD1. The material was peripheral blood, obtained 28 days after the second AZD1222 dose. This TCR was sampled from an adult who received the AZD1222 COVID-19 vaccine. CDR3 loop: CASRVGQSYGYTF. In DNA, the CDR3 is TGTGCCAGCAGAGTGGGACAGTCCTATGGCTACACCTTC.